This T cell receptor beta chain is drawn from a study of vaccination and CD4 T cells after COVID-19. Treatment specified: approximately 10-day PBMC culture with coronavirus spike peptide pools or control peptides (ViraFEST assay). The CDR3 has 17 residues. J gave up 7 bases and V 1 base, and 9 bases lay outside the gene matches. Germline CDR1 reads MGHRA; CDR2 reads YSYEKL. The Oncomine TCR Beta short-read assay generated sequence data from the DNA of cultured CD4+ T cells. MiXCR was run by TCRdb on the PCR reads, yielding one entry per CDR3 protein. The sample holds some 19,000 distinct CDR3 sequences, 38% seen once. Points on this clonotype: What it binds is not known.

This TCR derives from a human donor with COVID-19. The rearrangement uses TRBV4-1 and TRBJ2-2; 10 bases fit TRBD2. The material sequenced was cultured CD4+ T cells from blood. CDR3 bases: TGCGCCAGCAGCCAAGCTCCAGCGGGAGGGGGCAGCGGGGAGCTGTTTTTT. Protein product: CASSQAPAGGGSGELFF.